This is a list of T cell receptor beta chains from one sample in a study of spatial heterogeneity in lung cancer. TCRdb re-called the 5' RACE reads with MiXCR, one entry per CDR3 protein. This sample carries about 9,600 distinct CDR3 sequences, roughly 6% of them seen once, and the ten largest clones take around 29%. The sample here was lung tumor tissue, taken at surgery. These receptors originate from a male donor with early-stage non-small cell lung cancer. The CDR3 runs from the conserved cysteine through the conserved F or W. Expanded clones are given a class, and other clones once, few, many or no size at all.

CDR3 protein | clone size | J gene | V gene | CDR3 length
CAWSLYRELFF | many | TRBJ2-2 | TRBV30 | 11
CASLPTGDSYEQYF | few | TRBJ2-7 | TRBV18 | 14
CASSSGGVTEAFF | medium-sized | TRBJ1-1 | TRBV7-6 | 13
CASSLARAGGDTQYF | medium-sized | TRBJ2-3 | TRBV5-4 | 15
CASSPAGETQYF | many | TRBJ2-5 | TRBV9 | 12
CASSVSGTGNQPQHF | many | TRBJ1-5 | TRBV12-3/TRBV12-4 | 15
CAWSGTRGETQYF | many | TRBJ2-5 | TRBV30 | 13
CASIPEGQGSNQPQHF | few | TRBJ1-5 | TRBV28 | 16
CAANPGASGNTIYF | - | TRBJ1-3 | TRBV30 | 14
CASRRLAGAYNEQFF | - | TRBJ2-1 | TRBV2 | 15
CASSLAGLAGRGTGELFF | few | TRBJ2-2 | TRBV7-8 | 18
CASTPLTGQPQHF | medium-sized | TRBJ1-5 | TRBV28 | 13
CASSPRSSVNTEAFF | many | TRBJ1-1 | TRBV3-1 | 15
CASRTGTSGQETQYF | many | TRBJ2-5 | TRBV5-1 | 15
CASSPPSGGGSTDTQYF | many | TRBJ2-3 | TRBV28 | 17
CASSVFTGSPLHF | medium-sized | TRBJ1-6 | TRBV7-3 | 13
CASSLAETENSPLHF | many | TRBJ1-6 | TRBV7-8 | 15
CASSQDPLAGAARDTQYF | many | TRBJ2-3 | TRBV4-2 | 18
CASSQRGTDTQYF | many | TRBJ2-3 | TRBV5-5 | 13
CASSETGVSYNEQFF | many | TRBJ2-1 | TRBV10-1 | 15
CASSLGQGATAFFGQGTRLTVAFF | many | TRBJ1-1 | TRBV28 | 24
CASRPTQGVNNSPLHF | many | TRBJ1-6 | TRBV27 | 16
CSARDVPGSDSYNSPLHF | few | TRBJ1-6 | TRBV20-1 | 18
CASSLQYSNQPQHF | many | TRBJ1-5 | TRBV28 | 14
CASSVQGNEQFF | - | TRBJ2-1 | TRBV28 | 12
CASSFRDPPLHF | few | TRBJ1-6 | TRBV5-5 | 12
CARNTKGESDEQYF | - | TRBJ2-7 | TRBV10-1 | 14
CASSLNPRTSGGQETQYF | many | TRBJ2-5 | TRBV13 | 18
CASSPTVDYGYTF | few | TRBJ1-2 | TRBV9 | 13
CASSLLAGAGDTQYF | many | TRBJ2-3 | TRBV6-5 | 15
CSAKYGPTTDTQYF | many | TRBJ2-3 | TRBV20-1 | 14
CASSLGTGFYNEQFF | few | TRBJ2-1 | TRBV7-7 | 15
CASTGSLGQGPYGYTF | - | TRBJ1-2 | TRBV7-6 | 16
CASSSPTYNEQFF | medium-sized | TRBJ2-1 | TRBV27 | 13
CASSPQRGGSSDTQYF | - | TRBJ2-3 | TRBV27 | 16
CATSDRGQGGQPQHF | many | TRBJ1-5 | TRBV24-1 | 15
CAWRGSGANVLTF | few | TRBJ2-6 | TRBV30 | 13
CASSEWGTQYF | many | TRBJ2-5 | TRBV25-1 | 11
CSARWQPARAQYF | - | TRBJ2-5 | TRBV20-1 | 13
CAISDRLSNQPQHF | many | TRBJ1-5 | TRBV10-3 | 14
CASSLLVGGRYEQYF | many | TRBJ2-7 | TRBV5-6 | 15
CATQGNYEQYF | many | TRBJ2-7 | TRBV10-3 | 11
CSATLASSEQFF | many | TRBJ2-1 | TRBV29-1 | 12
CASSLKGEDTQYF | many | TRBJ2-3 | TRBV5-6 | 13
CASSTQSTPYSYNEQFF | - | TRBJ2-1 | TRBV9 | 17
CASSLLTGVKNSPLHF | many | TRBJ1-6 | TRBV7-2 | 16
CASSISGGAYEQYF | many | TRBJ2-7 | TRBV10-2 | 14
CAISRDSVETQYF | many | TRBJ2-5 | TRBV10-3 | 13
CASRSGPGVETQYF | many | TRBJ2-5 | TRBV27 | 14
CASSQTRGFRGTGELFF | many | TRBJ2-2 | TRBV3-1 | 17
CASSSGQPGETQYF | - | TRBJ2-5 | TRBV7-2 | 14
CASSLLAINEQYF | - | TRBJ2-7 | TRBV28 | 13
CASSSLGRTALMNTEAFF | many | TRBJ1-1 | TRBV12-3/TRBV12-4 | 18
CASSELNNYGYTF | medium-sized | TRBJ1-2 | TRBV6-1 | 13
CASSFGTSVVGELFF | - | TRBJ2-2 | TRBV11-3 | 15
CASSQAAGLSADTQYF | medium-sized | TRBJ2-3 | TRBV4-2 | 16
CASREGRINYGYTF | many | TRBJ1-2 | TRBV6-5 | 14
CASSESTLDTFSYEQYF | many | TRBJ2-7 | TRBV10-2 | 17